One sample yielded the 14 T cell receptor beta chains listed below, sequenced in a study of cytomegalovirus exposure and HLA in healthy donors. In the PCR, 60 Vbeta and 13 Jbeta primers were used. Only in-frame clones appear in the TCRdb table, and some are missing; sequencing was by immunoSEQ multiplex PCR. The sample records some 110,000 clones, around 80% being singletons. Material for sequencing was PBMCs. These receptors were collected from a woman under 40 in good health and CMV-seronegative.

The chain has TRBV5-1 and TRBJ2-1; D remains ambiguous. V was trimmed by 1 base and J by 0 bases, leaving 5 bases between them. This CDR3 is built from 14 residues. Germline V lookup: CDR1 SGHRS, CDR2 YFSETQ. CDR3 loop: CASSLTNSYNEQFF. CDR3 bases: TGCGCCAGCAGCTTGACTAACTCCTACAATGAGCAGTTCTTC.

The genes are TRBV4-1 and TRBJ2-7; 8 bases line up with TRBD2. V trimming: 0 bases; J trimming: 3 bases; junction bases outside the gene matches: 10. This CDR3 contains 17 residues. Germline V lookup: CDR1 MGHRA, CDR2 YSYEKL. In DNA, the CDR3 is TGCGCCAGCAGCCAAGAACGGGGACTAGTAAGTGACTACGAGCAGTACTTC. This codes for CASSQERGLVSDYEQYF.

The chain links TRBV10-3 to TRBJ1-1, with D uncertain. Germline V CDR1 and CDR2: ENHRY, SYGVKD. V dropped 2 bases and J dropped 0 bases, with 13 bases sitting between them. The CDR3 is 16 amino acids. The CDR3 reads CAISETLSGLNTEAFF. The CDR3 DNA is TGTGCCATCAGTGAGACGTTGTCGGGATTGAACACTGAAGCTTTCTTT.

The genes are TRBV11-2 and TRBJ2-3, with 9 nucleotides matching TRBD2. The CDR3 has 18 amino acids. The V and J ends lost 3 bases and 0 bases, in that order; junction bases with no gene match: 10. CDR1 is SGHAT and CDR2 is FQNNGV in the germline V gene. For the CDR3, the DNA is TGTGCCAGCAGCTTTAGCGGGGGTGGGTCCTATAGCACAGATACGCAGTATTTT. It specifies CASSFSGGGSYSTDTQYF.

The chain recombines TRBV6-1 with TRBJ2-3; possible D gene TRBD2, 5 bases. V was pared by 6 bases and J by 2 bases, with 9 bases between. Germline V gene lookup returns CDR1 MNHNS and CDR2 SASEGT. The CDR3 totals 13 residues. The CDR3, as DNA: TGTGCCAGCAGCGGGGTATACACAGATACGCAGTATTTT. Encoded protein: CASSGVYTDTQYF.

J is TRBJ2-5 and V is TRBV20-1; D call uncertain. The last part of the DNA fits TRBJ2-7 better; the J call may be wrong. The CDR3 totals 11 residues. The germline CDR1 and CDR2 sequences are DFQATT and SNEGSKA (reference sequence). DNA for the CDR3: TGCAGTGCTAGATCGCCCTACGAGCAGTACTTC. It encodes CSARSPYEQYF.

The V and J genes are TRBV9 and TRBJ2-5, with D possibly matching TRBD2 (5 bases). The ends were cut back, 2 bases at V and 5 bases at J, with 19 bases in the middle. The CDR3 consists of 16 residues. Germline lookup yields CDR1 SGDLS and CDR2 YYNGEE. The CDR3 loop reads CASSVGGKAWSETQYF. For the CDR3, the DNA is TGTGCCAGCAGCGTTGGAGGTAAAGCTTGGTCGGAGACCCAGTACTTC.

The chain employs TRBV7-9 and TRBJ2-3; 13 bases map to TRBD2. V trimming: 5 bases; J trimming: 4 bases; junction bases outside the gene matches: 3. The CDR3 runs 15 residues. Germline CDR1 is SEHNR and CDR2 is FQNEAQ (reference sequence). CDR3 in amino acids: CASSAGLAGADTQYF. CDR3 coding DNA: TGTGCCAGCAGCGCTGGACTAGCGGGGGCAGATACGCAGTATTTT. Variable domain in full (rest from reference TRBV7-9 and TRBJ2-3): DTGVSQNPRHKITKRGQNVTFRCDPISEHNRLYWYRQTLGQGPEFLTYFQNEAQLEKSRLLSDRFSAERPKGSFSTLEIQRTEQGDSAMYLCASSAGLAGADTQYFGPGTRLTVL.

The chain is built from TRBV5-4 and TRBJ1-1, with no clear D. Germline values: CDR1 SGHNT, CDR2 YYREEE (reference sequence). This CDR3 has 14 residues. V lost 4 bases and J 4 bases, leaving 14 bases between the germline ends. As DNA, the CDR3 is TGTGCCAGCAGCCCAGACATGGGGAGCACTGAAGCTTTCTTT. Its protein is CASSPDMGSTEAFF.

This clone turned up a few times. As DNA, the CDR3 is TGTGCCAGCAGTTTCCGACTAGCGGGGGGGCGAGAGACCCAGTACTTC. Its protein is CASSFRLAGGRETQYF. This rearrangement joins TRBV27 to TRBJ2-5, with 14 bases lining up with TRBD2. Germline V gene sequence: CDR1 MNHEY, CDR2 SMNVEV (reference sequence). Trimming at V came to 3 bases and at J to 4 bases, leaving 4 bases not matched to a gene. The CDR3 is made up of 16 amino acids.

With regard to this clone: At one boundary the junction diverges from the germline segment, which might be a read error. The V and J genes are TRBV4-1 and TRBJ2-4, with 11 bases aligning to TRBD1. Germline V gene lookup returns CDR1 MGHRA and CDR2 YSYEKL. This CDR3 spans 12 amino acids. CDR3 in amino acids: CASSPRGQGVTF. The CDR3 region has the DNA TGCGCCAGCAGCCCCCGGGGACAGGGGGTGACCTTC.

This chain uses TRBV7-3 with TRBJ2-1; 10 bases match TRBD2. The CDR3 is 14 amino acids. Unmatched junction bases numbered 0, after V lost 2 bases and J lost 5 bases. Germline CDR1 reads SGHTA; CDR2 reads FQGTGA. CDR3 DNA: TGTGCCAGCAGCTTAGGACTAGCGGACAATGAGCAGTTCTTC. Encoded protein: CASSLGLADNEQFF. Supplemented by reference TRBV7-3 and TRBJ2-1, the full variable domain reads GAGVSQTPSNKVTEKGKYVELRCDPISGHTALYWYRQSLGQGPEFLIYFQGTGAADDSGLPNDRFFAVRPEGSVSTLKIQRTERGDSAVYLCASSLGLADNEQFFGPGTRLTVL.

The chain carries TRBV9 and TRBJ2-3; tentative D call: TRBD2 (5 bases). CDR3 size: 16 residues. Germline V gene sequence: CDR1 SGDLS, CDR2 YYNGEE. V was shortened by 4 bases and J by 3 bases, with 18 bases between the two germline ends. CDR3 coding DNA: TGTGCCAGCAGCACCGGGAAGGTGGGGATTACAGATACGCAGTATTTT. It encodes CASSTGKVGITDTQYF.

V gene TRBV11-2 combines with J gene TRBJ1-1, with D perhaps TRBD1 (5 bases). Germline-derived CDR1 and CDR2 are SGHAT and FQNNGV. This CDR3 is built from 12 residues. Trimming took off 4 bases at V and 6 bases at J, with 9 bases between the two ends. CDR3 in DNA: TGTGCCAGCAGCTCCAGGGTTGCTGAAGCTTTCTTT. Translation: CASSSRVAEAFF. Together with reference TRBV11-2 and TRBJ1-1, the CDR3 gives the full variable domain: EAGVAQSPRYKIIEKRQSVAFWCNPISGHATLYWYQQILGQGPKLLIQFQNNGVVDDSQLPKDRFSAERLKGVDSTLKIQPAKLEDSAVYLCASSSRVAEAFFGQGTRLTVV.